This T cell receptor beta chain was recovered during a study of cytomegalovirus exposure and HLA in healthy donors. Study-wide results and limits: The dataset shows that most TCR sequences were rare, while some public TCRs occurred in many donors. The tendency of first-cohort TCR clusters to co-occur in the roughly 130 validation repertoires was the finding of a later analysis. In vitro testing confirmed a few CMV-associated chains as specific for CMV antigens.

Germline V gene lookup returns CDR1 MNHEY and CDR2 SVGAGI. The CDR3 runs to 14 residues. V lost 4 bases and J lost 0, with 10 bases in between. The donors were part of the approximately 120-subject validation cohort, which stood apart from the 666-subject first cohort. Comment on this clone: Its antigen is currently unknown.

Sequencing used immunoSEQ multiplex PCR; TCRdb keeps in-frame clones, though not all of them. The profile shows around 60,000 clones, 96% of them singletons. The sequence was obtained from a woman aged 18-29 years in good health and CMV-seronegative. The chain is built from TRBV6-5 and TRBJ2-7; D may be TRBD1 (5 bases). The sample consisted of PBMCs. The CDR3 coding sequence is TGTGCCAGCAGTTGGGGCACCCACTCCTACGAGCAGTACTTC. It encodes CASSWGTHSYEQYF.